This T cell receptor (beta chain) is from a study of OX40 agonist ivuxolimab in advanced cancers. In terms of the full investigation: Ivuxolimab was a fully human IgG2 agonistic monoclonal antibody targeting the costimulatory receptor OX40 (CD134). Intravenous ivuxolimab was administered to patients every 2 weeks at six dose levels: 0.01, 0.1, 0.3, 1.5, 3 and 10 mg/kg. Of the roughly 53 patients in dose escalation, some 19 had hepatocellular carcinoma, approximately 15 had melanoma, 9 had renal cell carcinoma and 9 had head and neck cancer. In the dose-escalation cohort, approximately 83% of patients were male, and the mean age was around 60 years with a range of roughly 20 to 79. Prior anti-PD-1, anti-PD-L1 or anti-CTLA-4 therapy was permitted, and checkpoint inhibitors had been received by approximately 39% of dose-escalation patients. Three dose-escalation patients achieved partial responses, one with hepatocellular carcinoma and two with cutaneous melanoma. Peripheral TCRbeta sequencing aimed to test whether ivuxolimab altered TCR sequence diversity and caused clonal T-cell expansion. The paper reports the monotherapy dose-escalation portion (N ≈ 50 patients) of the phase I ivuxolimab trial. Study-wide conclusions, independent of this receptor: Which antigens the clonally expanded peripheral T cells were specific for was not determined. On average, CD8+ T cells showed more expanded clones than CD4+ T cells after ivuxolimab. Clonal expansion of both CD4+ and CD8+ blood T cells was observed from baseline to week 6 at doses 0.1 to 3.0 mg/kg. Low levels of normalized T-cell clonal expansion were also shown by some nonresponding patients. In the 0.1-3.0 mg/kg groups, partial responders had among the lowest normalized peripheral clonal expansion, particularly in CD8+ T cells.

CDR1 and CDR2 (LNHDA, SQIVND) derive from the germline V gene (reference sequence). The CDR3 holds 13 amino acids from the cysteine to the phenylalanine. Just CDR3 DNA is preserved here, 39 bases in frame from base 1. A distance of 15 bases separates the germline ends of V and J, which lose 5 bases and 8 bases respectively. As concerns this clone: The antigen it binds to is not known. The sample holds no much larger clone one base away, and base qualities are not on file.

Patients with autoimmune disease history or receiving systemic immunosuppression were excluded from the trial. In every dose cohort, peripheral blood was drawn for TCR sequencing at baseline, cycle 4 day 1, and cycle 7 day 1. Samples came from an open-label, multicenter, first-in-human phase I dose-escalation trial of ivuxolimab. Adults with locally advanced or metastatic melanoma, renal cell carcinoma, hepatocellular carcinoma or head and neck squamous cell carcinoma were enrolled in the trial. Before TCR sequencing, CD4+ and CD8+ T cells were separately sorted from peripheral blood. To sequence the TCRbeta CDR3 region, genomic DNA was isolated from the sorted cells. The immunoSEQ Assay was used for sequencing of TCRbeta CDR3 regions. TCRdb obtained this table from immuneACCESS and retained in-frame rearrangements with V and J assigned. These tables miss some clones; where compared with another copy, unresolved V genes account for less than half of the shortfall, and the remainder is unexplained. Within this sample are tens of thousands of clones, with around nine tenths of them counted one time only. The leading ten clones occupy around 0.29% of the sample.

This material consisted of CD4+ or CD8+ T cells sorted from blood, taken in a trial of the OX40 agonist ivuxolimab. The chain is made from TRBV19 and TRBJ1-2; the D segment cannot be called with confidence. The clonotype originates from an adult with an advanced solid tumor such as melanoma, head and neck, liver or kidney cancer. CDR3 reads: CASSAARYSGYTF. The sequenced DNA: TGTGCCAGTAGTGCCGCCCGGTACTCCGGCTACACCTTC.